One T cell receptor beta chain is described in this entry. This clone came up a few times. Its antigen is unknown. The sample holds no much larger clone one base away, and base qualities are not on file. What this sample's treatment or condition label stands for: randomized to nivolumab then ipilimumab (arm A) or the reverse (arm B). None of the patients in the trial had previously been given DNA-damaging chemotherapy. CheckMate 064, a randomized, open-label phase II trial of sequential checkpoint blockade, was the source of the samples, all of which came from patients with melanoma. Tumor TCR sequencing used genomic DNA from formalin-fixed paraffin-embedded (FFPE) tissue samples. The immunoSEQ Assay was used to immunosequence TCRbeta CDR3 regions from genomic DNA. Genomic DNA was amplified by bias-controlled multiplex PCR before high-throughput sequencing. In the authors' own workflow: To quantify the absolute abundance of each unique TCRbeta CDR3 region, the sequences were collapsed and filtered. Clonality was defined as 1 minus Pielou's evenness and was calculated using productive rearrangements only. Tumor T-cell fraction was computed by normalizing TCRbeta template counts to usable DNA, estimated from several housekeeping genes. Clones with significantly greater frequencies in on-treatment versus baseline samples were identified using a previously published method. The table was pulled from immuneACCESS by TCRdb, which kept in-frame rearrangements only. Such tables lose some clones; where checked, under half of the loss comes from unresolved V genes, and the rest has no known cause. V, J and clone size were drawn from that table, and D and trimming were deduced from the DNA. For this sample the table gives more than 3,000 clones, of which 20% to 25% were detected only once. Of the sample, about 9.3% is held by the ten largest clones.

The germline V gene sets CDR1 to MNHGY and CDR2 to SAAAGT. The CDR3 spans 16 residues, from the cysteine through the phenylalanine. Here the CDR3 DNA is all that survives: 48 bases in frame from base 1. The germline V end is reduced by 0 bases and the J end by 4 bases; junction bases left unmatched: 6. The sample is drawn from a study of sequential checkpoint blockade in melanoma (dated by TCRdb to between 2018 and 2021). In the study overall: Patients were assigned by 1:1 randomization to either first-line nivolumab followed by ipilimumab (arm A) or ipilimumab followed by nivolumab (arm B). Maintenance nivolumab came after each of the two trial sequences. TCRbeta immunosequencing was performed on DNA from fewer than 95 pretreatment melanoma tumor samples. For twenty-two patients, matched tumor biopsies were obtained before treatment and at week 13, following single-agent nivolumab (arm A) or ipilimumab (arm B). About 82% of the matched tumor biopsy pairs taken before and after treatment were from the same lesion. General findings and caveats noted by the study authors: Achieving clinical benefit was about 30 times more likely for patients whose tumor T-cell fraction and clonality increased by week 13. Larger, independent patient cohorts are needed to validate the response-prediction model that combines TCR metrics and mutation burden. Among patients in the nivolumab-first arm (arm A), tumor TIL clonality before treatment was associated with response (P = .04). PD-L1 staining and CD8+ T-cell counts correlated with tumor T-cell fraction and clonality, whereas mutational load did not. Small sample sizes and reduced statistical power limited the within-arm analyses of tumor T-cell fraction.

In this chain, TRBV6-8 is recombined with TRBJ2-1, with TRBD2 identical over 7 junction bases. This specimen was tumor tissue (inferred from file names), taken from a patient given nivolumab and ipilimumab in sequence. The clonotype originates from a human donor with melanoma. At the DNA level, the sequence is TGTGCCAGCAGTTACTCGGAGGCTAGCGGATACAATGAGCAGTTCTTC. Its translation is CASSYSEASGYNEQFF.